This record looks at one TCR beta chain sequence and its context. This entry is derived from a study of blood T cell repertoires in COVID-19. Libraries were prepared by immunoSEQ multiplex PCR; TCRdb keeps only in-frame clonotypes and omits some of them. The table shows just under 300,000 clones, with around 87% occurring only once. Germline V gene data show CDR1 as LNHDA and CDR2 as SQIVND (reference sequence). CDR3 length: 12 amino acids. The V end lost 5 bases, the J end lost 5 bases, and 9 bases lay between the germline ends. V usage is TRBV19 and J usage is TRBJ1-1; D is undetermined. The receptor was derived from a man aged 70-80 years with acute or convalescent COVID-19. The sequencing sample was made of peripheral blood. Written as DNA, the CDR3 is TGTGCCAGTAGTCCCACCGGGACTGAAGCTTTCTTT. The encoded protein is CASSPTGTEAFF.